These 10 T cell receptor beta chains share one sample of origin, sequenced in a study of control samples from healthy donors and cancer patients. Clones were sequenced by immunoSEQ multiplex PCR, and TCRdb holds only the in-frame ones, with some missing. This table holds about 84,000 clones, around 84% found once. The specimen sequenced was PBMCs. The receptors stem from a man aged 55 to 70 with head and neck cancer.

The rearrangement links TRBV7-2 to TRBJ2-3; no clear D gene. This CDR3 comprises 15 residues. V lost 2 bases, J lost 6 bases, and 15 bases lay in between. Germline CDR1 and CDR2: SGHTA and FQGNSA. The CDR3 region is CASSLIGGPVDTQYF. CDR3 nucleotides: TGTGCCAGCAGCTTAATCGGCGGACCAGTTGATACGCAGTATTTT.

This clone has a single count. This CDR3 is CASSRTEYEQYF. In DNA, the CDR3 is TGTGCCAGCAGTCGGACAGAATACGAGCAGTACTTC. This rearrangement joins TRBV2 to TRBJ2-7, with D perhaps matching TRBD1 (6 bases). Trimming left V 5 bases short and J 4 bases short, with 9 bases between. Germline CDR1 reads SNHLY; CDR2 reads FYNNEI. The CDR3 covers 12 residues.

The chain carries TRBV4-1 and TRBJ2-2, with D possibly matching TRBD2 (5 bases). Germline values: CDR1 MGHRA, CDR2 YSYEKL. V gave up 4 bases and J gave up 5 bases, with 17 bases separating them. The CDR3 consists of 16 residues. CDR3 sequence reads: CASSPLSVGSTGELFF. CDR3 sequence (DNA): TGCGCCAGCAGCCCCCTCAGCGTAGGGAGTACCGGGGAGCTGTTTTTT.

The genes are TRBV7-2 and TRBJ1-4, with D unresolved. The germline V and J ends were trimmed by 6 bases and 3 bases, with 8 bases remaining between them. This CDR3 comprises 13 residues. Germline CDR1 is SGHTA and CDR2 is FQGNSA. The CDR3 DNA reads as TGTGCCAGCAGGGCGCCGTCTAATGAAAAACTGTTTTTT. This translates into CASRAPSNEKLFF.

The V gene is TRBV4-1, the J gene TRBJ2-2, with TRBD2 identical over 9 bases. CDR1 and CDR2 (germline): MGHRA, YSYEKL. J was trimmed by 7 bases and V by 3 bases; bases with no gene match: 9. The CDR3 spans 16 residues. As DNA, the CDR3 is TGCGCCAGCAGCCAGTCCCCTAGCGGGGTCATCGGGGAGCTGTTTTTT. It translates to CASSQSPSGVIGELFF.

The V gene is TRBV3-1 (or the pseudogene TRBV3-2), the J gene TRBJ2-7, with 8 bases that match TRBD2. After removal of 1 base from V and 6 bases from J, the junction contained 8 bases not matched to a gene. There are 15 residues in the CDR3. Germline CDR1 is LGHDT and CDR2 is YNNKEL (reference sequence). CDR3 sequence reads: CASSQGSGRVGEQYF. The CDR3 DNA sequence: TGTGCCAGCAGCCAAGGGAGCGGGAGAGTGGGCGAGCAGTACTTC.

V and J are TRBV7-2 and TRBJ1-2, with TRBD1 identical over 7 bases. Trimming at V came to 5 bases and at J to 6 bases, leaving 9 bases not matched to a gene. Germline CDR1 is SGHTA and CDR2 is FQGNSA. CDR3 length: 14 amino acids. The CDR3 DNA reads TGTGCCAGCAGCACTCGGACAGGAGGAAATGGCTACACCTTC. Its protein is CASSTRTGGNGYTF. Full variable domain (outside the CDR3, taken from reference TRBV7-2 and TRBJ1-2): GAGVSQSPSNKVTEKGKDVELRCDPISGHTALYWYRQSLGQGLEFLIYFQGNSAPDKSGLPSDRFSAERTGGSVSTLTIQRTQQEDSAVYLCASSTRTGGNGYTFGSGTRLTVV.

The chain links TRBV5-1 to TRBJ2-7, with 16 bases identical to TRBD2. CDR3 length: 16 residues. V shed 3 bases and J 2 bases; nucleotides not matched to a gene: 2. Germline V lookup: CDR1 SGHRS, CDR2 YFSETQ. The CDR3 loop reads CASSSGTSGRAYEQYF. CDR3 in DNA: TGCGCCAGCAGCTCCGGGACTAGCGGGAGGGCCTACGAGCAGTACTTC. Variable domain in full (rest from reference TRBV5-1 and TRBJ2-7): KAGVTQTPRYLIKTRGQQVTLSCSPISGHRSVSWYQQTPGQGLQFLFEYFSETQRNKGNFPGRFSGRQFSNSRSEMNVSTLELGDSALYLCASSSGTSGRAYEQYFGPGTRLTVT.

This clone was observed at least ten times. This rearrangement joins TRBV11-1 to TRBJ2-3; D unresolved. The germline gives CDR1 SGHAT, CDR2 FQDESV (reference sequence). The CDR3 sequence is 15 residues long. Trimming removed 3 bases from V and 2 bases from J, with 12 bases in between. The CDR3 nucleotides are TGTGCCAGCAGCTTGACCCCTCTTAACACAGATACGCAGTATTTT. As protein: CASSLTPLNTDTQYF.

The V call is TRBV13, the J call TRBJ2-3; 10 nucleotides agree with TRBD2. Germline lookup yields CDR1 PRHDT and CDR2 FYEKMQ (reference sequence). V lost 5 bases, J lost 1 base, and 3 bases stayed unmatched. The CDR3 runs 15 residues. CDR3 in DNA: TGTGCCAGCAGCCGTACTAGCGGGGGCACAGATACGCAGTATTTT. It specifies CASSRTSGGTDTQYF. The entire variable domain, with the rest obtained from reference TRBV13 and TRBJ2-3, is as follows: AAGVIQSPRHLIKEKRETATLKCYPIPRHDTVYWYQQGPGQDPQFLISFYEKMQSDKGSIPDRFSAQQFSDYHSELNMSSLELGDSALYFCASSRTSGGTDTQYFGPGTRLTVL.